This note documents a single TCR beta chain sequence. Its antigen is not identified. Repertoires were generated with immunoSEQ multiplex PCR, while TCRdb's copy carries only in-frame clones and drops some. The sample yields tens of thousands of clones, around 90% seen once. The record originates from a study of T cell responses to AZD1222 COVID-19 vaccine. Germline CDR1 reads GTSNPN; CDR2 reads SVGIG (reference sequence). Trimming took 5 bases from V and 4 from J; bases not matched to a gene: 10. The CDR3 totals 15 residues. Overall study results and limits: Possibly, clonal diversity was underestimated; donors were largely white British and included more females. Nearly half of spike-specific TCRs reportedly target variant regions that are unmutated in the B.1.351 and B.1.1.7 variants. Only 5 or 6 AZD1222 recipients were seropositive at baseline. Spike was spanned by vaccine-associated CD4 TCRs, with dominance at 160-218 and 743-854.

This clonotype was obtained from an adult who received the MenACWY meningococcal vaccine as a control. The V call is TRBV30, the J call TRBJ2-2, with 7 bases that match TRBD2. This specimen was peripheral blood, taken 28 days after the second dose of the MenACWY control vaccine. The CDR3 protein is CAWGKTGEGTGELFF. CDR3 coding DNA: TGTGCCTGGGGGAAGACCGGGGAGGGCACCGGGGAGCTGTTTTTT.